The source of this TCR beta chain is a study of control samples from healthy donors and cancer patients. The germline V and J ends were trimmed by 2 bases and 10 bases, with 12 bases remaining between them. The CDR3 length is 14 residues. Germline V lookup: CDR1 SGHDN, CDR2 FVKESK. Clones were sequenced by immunoSEQ multiplex PCR, and TCRdb holds only the in-frame ones, with some missing. The repertoire holds approximately 110,000 clones, with less than 95% as singletons. The J gene is TRBJ1-6, the V gene TRBV14; a weak D match, TRBD1 (5 bases). This clonotype originated in a human donor in good health. The donor label of this sample is uncertain. The sequenced sample consisted of blood. This CDR3 reads CASSQQEGFSPLHF. The CDR3 region has the DNA TGTGCCAGCAGCCAACAAGAGGGGTTCTCACCCCTCCACTTT.